The 10 T cell receptor beta chains listed next were all sequenced from one sample in a study of T cells in localized non-small cell lung cancer. Method: immunoSEQ multiplex PCR; TCRdb's copy keeps in-frame clones and lacks some. The sample shows 30,000 to 35,000 clones, less than 90% of them seen only once. Sequences were derived from peripheral blood, sampled before any cancer treatment. All receptors come from an older female donor with stage I lung adenocarcinoma.

V usage is TRBV9 and J usage is TRBJ2-2; the D gene is possibly TRBD2 (6 bases). The CDR3 is 16 amino acids. The germline V gene has CDR1 SGDLS and CDR2 YYNGEE. Trimming stripped 0 bases from V and 2 bases from J, with 11 bases between. The CDR3 DNA sequence: TGTGCCAGCAGCGTAGGGGGACTGCCTAACACCGGGGAGCTGTTTTTT. It yields the protein CASSVGGLPNTGELFF.

The V gene is TRBV14, the J gene TRBJ1-1, with 8 bases that match TRBD1. The CDR3 consists of 15 residues. Germline V CDR1 and CDR2: SGHDN, FVKESK. J gave up 2 bases and V 2 bases, and 4 bases lay outside the gene matches. CDR3 sequence reads: CASSQWTGINTEAFF. For the CDR3, the DNA is TGTGCCAGCAGCCAATGGACAGGGATAAACACTGAAGCTTTCTTT.

The V call is TRBV6-6, the J call TRBJ2-7; 14 bases map to TRBD2. This CDR3 contains 15 residues. V shed 7 bases, J shed 7 bases, and the junction held 9 bases outside the gene matches. Germline assignment: CDR1 MNHNY and CDR2 SVGAGI (reference sequence). CDR3 DNA sequence: TGTGCCAGCAATCCGGGACTAGCGGGAGCGGAGGAGCAGTACTTC. Amino acid sequence: CASNPGLAGAEEQYF.

The rearrangement joins TRBV7-5 to TRBJ1-5. TRBV7-5 is a listed pseudogene. The CDR3 length is 13 residues. For the CDR3, the DNA is TGTGCCAGAAGCTTATGCCCCCCTAAACCCCAGCATTTT. It translates to CARSLCPPKPQHF.

The CDR3 DNA is TGTGCCAGCAGCGTAGAAGCTTGGAGCTCCTACGAGCAGTACTTC. Residues: CASSVEAWSSYEQYF. This chain links TRBV9 with TRBJ2-7; D is ambiguous. Germline-derived CDR1 and CDR2 are SGDLS and YYNGEE. Trimming stripped 0 bases from V and 0 bases from J, with 10 bases between. The length of the CDR3 is 15 residues.

The chain links TRBV28 to TRBJ2-5; no definite D call. The germline CDR1 and CDR2 sequences are MDHEN and SYDVKM. CDR3 length equals 13 residues. Trimming removed 1 base at V and 0 bases at J, with 3 bases between. CDR3 in DNA: TGTGCCAGCAGTTTATACAACCAAGAGACCCAGTACTTC. It yields the protein CASSLYNQETQYF.

This clone was recorded once. V gene TRBV7-2 combines with J gene TRBJ1-2; no firm D call. The germline gives CDR1 SGHTA, CDR2 FQGNSA. The V and J ends lost 3 bases and 8 bases respectively, with 13 bases between them. This CDR3 has 13 amino acids. The CDR3 spells CASSFMRSDGYTF. The CDR3 bases are TGTGCCAGCAGCTTTATGCGCAGCGACGGCTACACCTTC.

The chain recombines TRBV5-1 with TRBJ1-1, with D maybe TRBD1 (5 bases). This CDR3 comprises 16 residues. The V and J ends lost 3 bases and 0 bases respectively, with 15 bases between them. From germline, CDR1 is SGHRS and CDR2 YFSETQ. The CDR3 sequence: CASSYGTDLMNTEAFF. The CDR3 DNA sequence: TGCGCCAGCAGCTATGGGACGGATCTCATGAACACTGAAGCTTTCTTT.

The V gene is TRBV18, the J gene TRBJ2-7; D is undetermined. CDR1 KGHSH and CDR2 LQKENI come from the germline V gene. The V end was cut by 0 bases, the J end by 6 bases, with 9 bases between. CDR3 length: 13 residues. Written as DNA, the CDR3 is TGTGCCAGCTCACCACCAACTTCGCCCGAGCAGTACTTC. Encoded protein: CASSPPTSPEQYF.

This chain links TRBV6-1 with TRBJ2-5; no clear D. This CDR3 spans 13 amino acids. CDR1 MNHNS and CDR2 SASEGT come from the germline V gene. Deletions cut 0 bases from V and 5 bases from J, with 7 bases between. This CDR3 reads CASSEARWETQYF. The CDR3 DNA reads TGTGCCAGCAGTGAAGCGCGGTGGGAGACCCAGTACTTC.